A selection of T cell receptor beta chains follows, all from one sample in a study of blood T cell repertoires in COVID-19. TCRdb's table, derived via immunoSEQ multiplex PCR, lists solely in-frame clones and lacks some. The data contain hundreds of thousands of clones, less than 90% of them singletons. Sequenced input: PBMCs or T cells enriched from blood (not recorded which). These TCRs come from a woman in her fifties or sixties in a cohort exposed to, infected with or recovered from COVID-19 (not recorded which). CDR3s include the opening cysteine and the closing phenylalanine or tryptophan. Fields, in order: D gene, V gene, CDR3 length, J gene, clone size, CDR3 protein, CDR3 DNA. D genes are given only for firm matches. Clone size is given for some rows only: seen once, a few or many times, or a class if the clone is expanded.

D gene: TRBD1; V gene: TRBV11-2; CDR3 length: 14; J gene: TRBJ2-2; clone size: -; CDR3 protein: CASSSDRGTGELFF; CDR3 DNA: TGTGCCAGCAGCTCGGACAGGGGTACCGGGGAGCTGTTTTTT
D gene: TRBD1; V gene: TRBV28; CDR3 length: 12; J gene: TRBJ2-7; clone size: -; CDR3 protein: CASGRGSYEQYF; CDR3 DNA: TGTGCCAGCGGCAGGGGGTCGTACGAGCAGTACTTC
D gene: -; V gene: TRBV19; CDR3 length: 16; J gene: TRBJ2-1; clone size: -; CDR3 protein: CASSIEILSSYNEQFF; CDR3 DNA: TGTGCCAGTAGTATAGAGATTCTCAGCTCCTACAATGAGCAGTTCTTC
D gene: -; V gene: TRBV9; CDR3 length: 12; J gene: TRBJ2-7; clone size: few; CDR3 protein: CASSVEGQVPVF; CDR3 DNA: TGTGCCAGCAGCGTAGAGGGGCAGGTTCCAGTCTTC
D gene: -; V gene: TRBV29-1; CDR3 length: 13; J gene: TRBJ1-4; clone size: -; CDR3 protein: CSARELTGEKLFF; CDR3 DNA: TGCAGCGCCCGGGAGCTAACGGGGGAAAAACTGTTTTTT
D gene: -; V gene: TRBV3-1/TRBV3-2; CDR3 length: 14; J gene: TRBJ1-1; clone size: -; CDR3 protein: CASSPFARGTEAFF; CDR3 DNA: TGTGCCAGCAGCCCCTTCGCCCGGGGCACTGAAGCTTTCTTT
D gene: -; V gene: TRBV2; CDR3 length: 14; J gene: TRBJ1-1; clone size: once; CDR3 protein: CASSEVSRGGEAFF; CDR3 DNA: TGTGCCAGCAGTGAAGTCTCCAGGGGTGGTGAAGCTTTCTTT
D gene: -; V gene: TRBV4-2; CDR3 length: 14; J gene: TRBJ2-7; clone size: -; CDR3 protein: CASSQGEGGNEQYF; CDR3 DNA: TGTGCCAGCAGCCAAGGGGAAGGAGGGAACGAGCAGTACTTC
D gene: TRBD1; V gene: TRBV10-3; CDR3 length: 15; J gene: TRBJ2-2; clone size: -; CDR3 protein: CAIRQGAQNTGELFF; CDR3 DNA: TGTGCCATCAGACAGGGGGCGCAAAACACCGGGGAGCTGTTTTTT
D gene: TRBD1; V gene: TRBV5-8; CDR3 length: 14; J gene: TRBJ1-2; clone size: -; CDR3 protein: CASSRDRANYGYTF; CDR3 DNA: TGTGCCAGCAGCCGGGACAGAGCTAACTATGGCTACACCTTC
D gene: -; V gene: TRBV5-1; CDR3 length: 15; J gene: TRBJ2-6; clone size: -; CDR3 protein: CASSYTGSGANVLTF; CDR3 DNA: TGCGCCAGCAGCTACACAGGGTCTGGGGCCAACGTCCTGACTTTC
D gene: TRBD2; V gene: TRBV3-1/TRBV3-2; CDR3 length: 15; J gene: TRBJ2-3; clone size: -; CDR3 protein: CASSQVRGGADTQYF; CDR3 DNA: TGTGCCAGCAGCCAAGTCCGGGGGGGGGCAGATACGCAGTATTTT
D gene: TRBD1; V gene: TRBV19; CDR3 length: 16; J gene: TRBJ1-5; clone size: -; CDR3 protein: CASSIGTGLVNQPQHF; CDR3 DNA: TGTGCCAGTAGCATAGGGACAGGTCTTGTCAATCAGCCCCAGCATTTT
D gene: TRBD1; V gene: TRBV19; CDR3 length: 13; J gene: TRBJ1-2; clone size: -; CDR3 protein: CASSRGQSYGYTF; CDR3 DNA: TGTGCCAGTAGCAGGGGACAGTCCTATGGCTACACCTTC
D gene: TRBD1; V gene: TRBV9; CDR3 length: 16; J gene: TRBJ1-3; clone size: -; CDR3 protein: CASSLTGVGSGNTIYF; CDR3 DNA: TGTGCCAGCAGCCTAACAGGGGTTGGCTCTGGAAACACCATATATTTT
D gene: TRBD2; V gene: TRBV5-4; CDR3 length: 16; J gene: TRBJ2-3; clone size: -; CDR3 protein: CASSPTSGGVADTQYF; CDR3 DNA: TGTGCCAGCAGCCCCACAAGCGGGGGGGTCGCAGATACGCAGTATTTT
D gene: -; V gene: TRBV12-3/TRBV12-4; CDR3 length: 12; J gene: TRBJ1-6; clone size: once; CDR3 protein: CASRLQHLPLHF; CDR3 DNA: TGTGCCAGCAGGCTACAGCATTTACCCCTCCACTTT
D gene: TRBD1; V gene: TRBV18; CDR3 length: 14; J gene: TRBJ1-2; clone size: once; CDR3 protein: CASSPLSTGEGYTF; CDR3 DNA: TGTGCCAGCTCACCCCTATCGACAGGGGAGGGCTACACCTTC
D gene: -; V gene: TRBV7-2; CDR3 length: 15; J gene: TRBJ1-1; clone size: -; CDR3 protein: CASSPGRAGVTEAFF; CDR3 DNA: TGTGCCAGCAGCCCAGGGCGGGCGGGGGTGACTGAAGCTTTCTTT
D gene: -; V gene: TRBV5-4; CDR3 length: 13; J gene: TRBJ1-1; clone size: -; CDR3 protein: CASSEDSYTEAFF; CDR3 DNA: TGTGCCAGCAGCGAGGACAGCTACACTGAAGCTTTCTTT
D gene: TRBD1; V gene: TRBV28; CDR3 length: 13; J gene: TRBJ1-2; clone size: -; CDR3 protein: CASRRQGNYGYTF; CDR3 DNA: TGTGCCAGCAGAAGACAGGGTAACTATGGCTACACCTTC
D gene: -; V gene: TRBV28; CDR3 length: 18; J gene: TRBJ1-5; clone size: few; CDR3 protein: CASSLSQGLGSSNQPQHF; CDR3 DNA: TGTGCCAGCAGTTTGTCGCAGGGATTGGGTAGTAGCAATCAGCCCCAGCATTTT
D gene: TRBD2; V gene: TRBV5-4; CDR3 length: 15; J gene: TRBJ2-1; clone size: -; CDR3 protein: CASSLGGGSYNEQFF; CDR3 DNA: TGTGCCAGCAGCTTGGGCGGGGGCTCCTACAATGAGCAGTTCTTC
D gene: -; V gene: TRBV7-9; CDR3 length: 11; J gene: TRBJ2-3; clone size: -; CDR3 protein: CASSPTDTQYF; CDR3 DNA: TGTGCCAGCAGCCCGACAGATACGCAGTATTTT
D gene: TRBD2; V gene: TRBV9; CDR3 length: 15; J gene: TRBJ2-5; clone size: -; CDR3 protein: CASSVGTSRKETQYF; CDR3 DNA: TGTGCCAGCAGCGTAGGGACTAGCCGAAAAGAGACCCAGTACTTC
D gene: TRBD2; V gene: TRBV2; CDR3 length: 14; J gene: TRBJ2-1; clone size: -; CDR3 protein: CASTTEGGYNEQFF; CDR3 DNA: TGTGCCAGCACCACCGAGGGAGGGTACAATGAGCAGTTCTTC
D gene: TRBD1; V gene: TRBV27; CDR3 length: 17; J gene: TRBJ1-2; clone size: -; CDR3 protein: CASRTLIRDRADYGYTF; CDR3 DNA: TGTGCCAGCAGAACTCTCATCCGGGACAGGGCGGACTATGGCTACACCTTC
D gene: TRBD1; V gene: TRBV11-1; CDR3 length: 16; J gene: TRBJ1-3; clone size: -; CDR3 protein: CASSSSGTVSGNTIYF; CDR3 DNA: TGTGCCAGCAGCTCGTCCGGGACAGTCTCTGGAAACACCATATATTTT
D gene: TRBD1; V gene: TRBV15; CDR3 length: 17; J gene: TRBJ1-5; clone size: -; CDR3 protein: CATSRGGQGVSNQPQHF; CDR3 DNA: TGTGCCACCAGCAGAGGAGGACAGGGGGTTAGCAATCAGCCCCAGCATTTT
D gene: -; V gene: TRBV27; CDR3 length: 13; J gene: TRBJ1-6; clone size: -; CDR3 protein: CASSLVGASPLHF; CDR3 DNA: TGTGCCAGCAGCCTCGTAGGAGCTTCACCCCTCCACTTT
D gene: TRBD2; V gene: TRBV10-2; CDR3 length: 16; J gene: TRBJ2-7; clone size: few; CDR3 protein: CASSESIGSGGAPQYF; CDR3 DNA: TGCGCCAGCAGTGAGTCGATTGGTAGCGGGGGAGCCCCCCAGTACTTC
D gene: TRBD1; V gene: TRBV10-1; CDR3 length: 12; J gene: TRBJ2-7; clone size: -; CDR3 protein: CAGGQGIYEQYF; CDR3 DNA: TGCGCCGGGGGACAGGGGATATACGAGCAGTACTTC
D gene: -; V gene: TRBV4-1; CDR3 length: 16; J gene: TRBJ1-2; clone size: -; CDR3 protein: CASSQDLKMQNYGYTF; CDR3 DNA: TGCGCCAGCAGCCAAGATTTAAAAATGCAGAACTATGGCTACACCTTC
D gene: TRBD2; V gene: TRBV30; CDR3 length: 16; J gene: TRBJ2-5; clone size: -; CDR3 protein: CAWSPGTSGGRETQYF; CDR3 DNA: TGTGCCTGGAGTCCAGGGACTAGCGGGGGCCGGGAGACCCAGTACTTC
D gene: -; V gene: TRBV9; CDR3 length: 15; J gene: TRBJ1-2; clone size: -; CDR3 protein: CASSVDRMAFYGYTF; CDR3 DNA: TGTGCCAGCAGCGTAGACCGAATGGCATTCTATGGCTACACCTTC
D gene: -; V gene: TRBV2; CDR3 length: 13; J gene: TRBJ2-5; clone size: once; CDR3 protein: CASSWEPGKTQYF; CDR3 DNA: TGTGCCAGCAGTTGGGAGCCGGGGAAGACCCAGTACTTC
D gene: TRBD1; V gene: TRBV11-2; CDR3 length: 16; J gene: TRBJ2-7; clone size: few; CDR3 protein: CASSLMAGTGAYEQYF; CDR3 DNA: TGTGCCAGCAGCTTAATGGCTGGGACAGGAGCCTACGAGCAGTACTTC
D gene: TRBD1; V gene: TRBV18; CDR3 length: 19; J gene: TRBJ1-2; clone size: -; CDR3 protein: CASSLLSGQGGTRVYGYTF; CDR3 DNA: TGTGCCAGCTCACTATTAAGCGGACAGGGCGGGACGCGGGTCTATGGCTACACCTTC
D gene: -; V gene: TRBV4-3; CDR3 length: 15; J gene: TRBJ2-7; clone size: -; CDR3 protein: CASSQGGVGFGEQYF; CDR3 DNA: TGCGCCAGCAGCCAAGGAGGTGTGGGTTTTGGGGAGCAGTACTTC
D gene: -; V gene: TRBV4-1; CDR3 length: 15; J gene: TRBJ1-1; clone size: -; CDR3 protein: CASSRSARGEDEAFF; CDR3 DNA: TGCGCCAGCAGCCGGTCAGCGCGGGGGGAAGATGAAGCTTTCTTT
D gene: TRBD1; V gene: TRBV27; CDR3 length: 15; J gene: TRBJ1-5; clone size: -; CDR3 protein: CASSLSTGGSQPQHF; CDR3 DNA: TGTGCCAGCAGTTTATCCACAGGGGGGAGTCAGCCCCAGCATTTT
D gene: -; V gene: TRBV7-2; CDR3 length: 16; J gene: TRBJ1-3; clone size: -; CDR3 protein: CASSLKGSGAGNTIYF; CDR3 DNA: TGTGCCAGCAGCTTAAAAGGGTCAGGGGCTGGAAACACCATATATTTT
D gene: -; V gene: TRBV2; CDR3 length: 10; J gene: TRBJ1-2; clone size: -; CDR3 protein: CASRDYGYTF; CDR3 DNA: TGTGCCAGCCGGGACTATGGCTACACCTTC
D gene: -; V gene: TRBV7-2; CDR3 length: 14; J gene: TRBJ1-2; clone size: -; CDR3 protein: CASSSGGGARGYTF; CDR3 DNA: TGTGCCAGCAGTTCTGGAGGGGGGGCGCGTGGCTACACCTTC
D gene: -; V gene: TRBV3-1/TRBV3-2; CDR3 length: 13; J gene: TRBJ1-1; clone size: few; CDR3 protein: CASSQFGYTEAFF; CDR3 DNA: TGTGCCAGCAGCCAATTTGGCTACACTGAAGCTTTCTTT
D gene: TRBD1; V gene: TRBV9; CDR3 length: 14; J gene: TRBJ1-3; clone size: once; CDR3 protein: CASSARDSGNTIYF; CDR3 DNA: TGTGCCAGCAGCGCCCGGGACAGTGGAAACACCATATATTTT
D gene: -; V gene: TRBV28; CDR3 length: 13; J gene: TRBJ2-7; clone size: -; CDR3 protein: CASSGMRAYEQYF; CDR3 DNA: TGTGCCAGCAGCGGGATGAGGGCCTACGAGCAGTACTTC
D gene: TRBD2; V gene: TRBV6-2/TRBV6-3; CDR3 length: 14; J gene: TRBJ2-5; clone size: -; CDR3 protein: CASSYTGTRVTQYF; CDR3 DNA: TGTGCCAGCAGTTACACCGGGACTAGGGTGACCCAGTACTTC
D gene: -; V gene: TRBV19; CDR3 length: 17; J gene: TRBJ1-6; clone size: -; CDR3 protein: CASSIGTAASYNSPLHF; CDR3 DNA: TGTGCCAGTAGTATAGGGACTGCCGCCTCCTATAATTCACCCCTCCACTTT
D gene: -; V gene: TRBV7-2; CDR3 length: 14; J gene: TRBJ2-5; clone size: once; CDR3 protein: CASSKDRSQETQYF; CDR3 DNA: TGTGCCAGCAGCAAGGACAGAAGCCAAGAGACCCAGTACTTC
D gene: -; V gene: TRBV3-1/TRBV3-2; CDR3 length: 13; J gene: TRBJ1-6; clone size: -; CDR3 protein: CASSPSRGSPLHF; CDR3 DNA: TGTGCCAGCAGCCCTAGCAGGGGTTCACCCCTCCACTTT
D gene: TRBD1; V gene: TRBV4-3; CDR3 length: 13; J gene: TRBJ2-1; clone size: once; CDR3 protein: CASSQGQGNEQFF; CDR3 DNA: TGCGCCAGCAGCCAAGGACAGGGGAATGAGCAGTTCTTC
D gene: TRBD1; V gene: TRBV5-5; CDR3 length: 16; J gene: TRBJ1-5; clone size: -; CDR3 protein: CASSLRDRGGNQPQHF; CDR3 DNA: TGTGCCAGCAGCTTAAGGGACAGGGGTGGCAATCAGCCCCAGCATTTT
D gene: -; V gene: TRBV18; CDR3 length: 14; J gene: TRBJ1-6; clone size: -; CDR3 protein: CASSPGAKNSPLHF; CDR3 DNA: TGTGCCAGCTCACCAGGGGCAAAAAATTCACCCCTCCACTTT
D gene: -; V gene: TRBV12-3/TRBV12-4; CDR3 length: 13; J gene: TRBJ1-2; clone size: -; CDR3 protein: CASSLQENYGYTF; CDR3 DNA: TGTGCCAGCAGTCTACAGGAGAACTATGGCTACACCTTC
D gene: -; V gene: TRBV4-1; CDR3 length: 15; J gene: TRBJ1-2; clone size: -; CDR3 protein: CASSQESPGVYGYTF; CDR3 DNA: TGCGCCAGCAGCCAAGAGAGTCCAGGTGTCTATGGCTACACCTTC
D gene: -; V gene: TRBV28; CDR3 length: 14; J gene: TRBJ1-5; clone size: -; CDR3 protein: CASSMGGGGQPQHF; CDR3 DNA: TGTGCCAGCAGTATGGGGGGGGGTGGTCAGCCCCAGCATTTT
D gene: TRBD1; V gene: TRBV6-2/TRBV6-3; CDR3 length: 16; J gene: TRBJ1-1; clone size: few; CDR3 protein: CASSYTQGSPDTEAFF; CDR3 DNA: TGTGCCAGCAGTTACACACAGGGGAGTCCGGACACTGAAGCTTTCTTT
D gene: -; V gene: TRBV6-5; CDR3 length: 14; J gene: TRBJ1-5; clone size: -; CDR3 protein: CASSYSSEHQPQHF; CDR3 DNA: TGTGCCAGCAGTTACTCGAGCGAACATCAGCCCCAGCATTTT